These 22 T cell receptor beta chains were sequenced from one sample in a study of T cell responses to AZD1222 COVID-19 vaccine. Some clones are missing from TCRdb's copy, which holds only in-frame ones; the method was immunoSEQ multiplex PCR. This sample yields roughly 100,000 clones, of which roughly 80% are seen a single time; more than 15% belongs to the top ten. Specimen: peripheral blood, collected on day 0 of AZD1222 vaccination. The receptors stem from an adult in good health.

Points on this clone: The junction and the germline gene differ at one end; a read error may be behind it. The chain uses TRBV18 and TRBJ2-1; D not resolved. This CDR3 is built from 13 residues. Germline V lookup: CDR1 KGHSH, CDR2 LQKENI. The CDR3 here is CASSPPFYHEQFF. The CDR3 region has the DNA TGTGCCAGCTCACCACCTTTCTACCATGAGCAGTTCTTC.

J is TRBJ2-3 and V is TRBV27; unclear D gene. The length of the CDR3 is 17 residues. Germline V CDR1 and CDR2: MNHEY, SMNVEV (reference sequence). Trimming removed 6 bases at V and 6 bases at J, with 25 bases between. The DNA for the CDR3 is TGTGCCAGCAGGAAAGCAAAATCGGCCCTCCTCTACGATACGCAGTATTTT. Residues: CASRKAKSALLYDTQYF.

The chain couples TRBV18 to TRBJ2-3; D assignment may be TRBD1 or TRBD2 (5 bases each). V was clipped by 0 bases and J by 0 bases, with 19 bases between them. Germline V gene sequence: CDR1 KGHSH, CDR2 LQKENI. The CDR3 loop spans 19 amino acids. CDR3 in DNA: TGTGCCAGCTCACCACCGCCGGGACGGGCACTAACTAGCACAGATACGCAGTATTTT. Residues: CASSPPPGRALTSTDTQYF.

The chain employs TRBV10-2 and TRBJ2-7, with D perhaps TRBD1 or TRBD2 (6 bases each). This CDR3 spans 15 amino acids. CDR1 is WSHSY and CDR2 is SAAADI in the germline V gene. Trimming took off 0 bases at V and 2 bases at J, with 11 bases between the two ends. Here the CDR3 reads CASSESEGGAYEQYV. The CDR3 bases are TGCGCCAGCAGTGAGTCGGAGGGGGGCGCCTACGAGCAGTACGTC.

The chain recombines TRBV29-1 with TRBJ1-1; 8 nucleotides line up with TRBD1. Germline CDR1 and CDR2: SQVTM and ANQGSEA. The CDR3 runs to 11 residues. V trimming: 7 bases; J trimming: 7 bases; junction bases outside the gene matches: 5. CDR3 DNA: TGCAGCGCACAGGGGGTGCTTGAAGCTTTCTTT. This codes for CSAQGVLEAFF.

This clone appeared once. The V and J genes are TRBV12-3 or TRBV12-4 and TRBJ2-5; a weak D match, TRBD1 (5 bases). CDR3 length: 13 amino acids. The germline V and J ends were trimmed by 4 bases and 1 base, with 7 bases remaining between them. CDR3 region: CASSYGAQETQYF. DNA of the CDR3: TGTGCCAGCAGTTATGGGGCCCAAGAGACCCAGTACTTC.

The V gene is TRBV9, the J gene TRBJ2-2; TRBD1 is a possible D gene (6 bases). The CDR3 has 16 amino acids. Germline CDR1 and CDR2: SGDLS and YYNGEE. Trimming took off 1 base at V and 5 bases at J, with 15 bases between the two ends. CDR3 nucleotide sequence: TGTGCCAGCAGCGTAACGGTCCAGGGGCCGACCGGGGAGCTGTTTTTT. This sequence encodes CASSVTVQGPTGELFF.

V usage is TRBV27 and J usage is TRBJ1-1, with 8 bases aligning to TRBD1. The CDR3 runs to 14 residues. CDR1 and CDR2 (germline): MNHEY, SMNVEV (reference sequence). The J segment lost 5 bases and the V segment lost 6 bases, leaving 8 bases of the junction unmatched. CDR3 sequence reads: CASSPDRGRTEAFF. DNA for the CDR3: TGTGCCAGCAGCCCCGACAGGGGAAGGACTGAAGCTTTCTTT.

This clone is medium-sized within its sample. The chain is built from TRBV19 and TRBJ1-2; D uncertain. The length of the CDR3 is 15 residues. Germline CDR1 reads LNHDA; CDR2 reads SQIVND (reference sequence). The germline V and J ends were trimmed by 0 bases and 2 bases, with 10 bases remaining between them. CDR3 in DNA: TGTGCCAGTAGTATAGATCGCGGAAAAAACTATGGCTACACCTTC. It codes for CASSIDRGKNYGYTF.

The chain joins TRBV7-2 to TRBJ1-1, with a possible D match to TRBD1 (5 bases). There are 15 residues in the CDR3. CDR1 is SGHTA and CDR2 is FQGNSA in the germline V gene. Trimming cost V 5 bases and J 5 bases, with 18 bases left between them. The CDR3 nucleotides read TGTGCCAGCAGCGGCTTTGGGCAGGGAAGAACTGAAGCTTTCTTT. This gives the protein CASSGFGQGRTEAFF.

The chain joins TRBV15 to TRBJ1-5; no reliable D call. Between the trimmed V and J ends, which lost 0 bases and 4 bases, there was a span of 19 bases. Germline-derived CDR1 and CDR2 are LNHNV and YYDKDF (reference sequence). This CDR3 is built from 18 residues. The CDR3: CATSRDWRWAGINQPQHF. CDR3 nucleotides: TGTGCCACCAGCAGAGATTGGAGGTGGGCAGGCATAAATCAGCCCCAGCATTTT. Full variable domain (missing parts from reference TRBV15 and TRBJ1-5): DAMVIQNPRYQVTQFGKPVTLSCSQTLNHNVMYWYQQKSSQAPKLLFHYYDKDFNNEADTPDNFQSRRPNTSFCFLDIRSPGLGDTAMYLCATSRDWRWAGINQPQHFGDGTRLSIL.

V usage is TRBV27 and J usage is TRBJ1-5; D unresolved. The V gene's germline CDR1 is MNHEY and CDR2 SMNVEV (reference sequence). The V gene lost 4 bases and the J gene lost 0 bases, with 4 bases spanning the gap. CDR3 length: 13 residues. The CDR3 spells CASSWNSNQPQHF. The CDR3 nucleotides are TGTGCCAGCAGTTGGAATAGCAATCAGCCCCAGCATTTT.

V is TRBV9 and J is TRBJ2-1; no firm D call. Trimming removed 0 bases from V and 7 bases from J, with 14 bases in between. This CDR3 spans 15 amino acids. The germline V gene has CDR1 SGDLS and CDR2 YYNGEE. The CDR3 region has the DNA TGTGCCAGCAGCGTAGACCCAGCTGGAAGAAATGAGCAGTTCTTC. This sequence encodes CASSVDPAGRNEQFF.

The rearrangement uses TRBV6-5 and TRBJ1-4; the D is unclear. Trimming cost V 6 bases and J 5 bases, with 10 bases left between them. The CDR3 is 13 amino acids. The germline V gene encodes CDR1 MNHEY and CDR2 SVGAGI. The DNA of the CDR3 is TGTGCCAGCAGATCACAGTCAAATGAAAAACTGTTTTTT. As protein: CASRSQSNEKLFF.

V is TRBV11-1 and J is TRBJ2-3; D unclear. This CDR3 contains 14 residues. Trimming took 1 base from V and 5 from J, leaving 10 bases between them. The germline CDR1 and CDR2 sequences are SGHAT and FQDESV (reference sequence). The CDR3 DNA reads TGTGCCAGCAGCTTAGTTGCCCGAGGAGATACGCAGTATTTT. It yields the protein CASSLVARGDTQYF. The full variable domain, in which reference TRBV11-1 and TRBJ2-3 provide the parts outside the CDR3, is EAEVAQSPRYKITEKSQAVAFWCDPISGHATLYWYRQILGQGPELLVQFQDESVVDDSQLPKDRFSAERLKGVDSTLKIQPAELGDSAMYLCASSLVARGDTQYFGPGTRLTVL.

The V call is TRBV29-1, the J call TRBJ2-5, with 7 bases identical to TRBD2. The CDR3 has 17 amino acids. Germline trimming cut 1 base from V and 6 bases from J; bases unmatched to any gene: 17. Germline V gives CDR1 SQVTM, CDR2 ANQGSEA. The CDR3 DNA reads as TGCAGCGTTGAAGGGGTTGTCAGCGGGACGGCTCGGAAGACCCAGTACTTC. Its protein is CSVEGVVSGTARKTQYF.

V usage is TRBV29-1 and J usage is TRBJ2-7; TRBD1 aligns across 7 bases. V lost 4 bases to trimming and J lost 1 base; unmatched junction nucleotides: 7. This CDR3 region has 14 residues. Germline V CDR1 and CDR2: SQVTM, ANQGSEA. The CDR3 reads CSVVARDRSYEQYF. In nucleotides, the CDR3 is TGCAGCGTTGTGGCAAGGGACAGATCCTACGAGCAGTACTTC.

The chain uses TRBV19 and TRBJ1-2; no reliable D call. V lost 4 bases and J 7 bases, leaving 10 bases between the germline ends. Germline loops: CDR1 LNHDA, CDR2 SQIVND (reference sequence). The CDR3 spans 12 residues. CDR3 DNA sequence: TGTGCCAGTAGTAGGACCCGAGTTGGCTACACCTTC. Translation gives CASSRTRVGYTF.

The rearrangement joins TRBV5-3 to TRBJ1-2, with D possibly TRBD1 on 5 matching bases. TRBV5-3 is noted as an ORF with a role that remains uncertain. Trimming removed 6 bases at V and 5 bases at J, with 32 bases between. This CDR3 is built from 19 residues. The chain's CDR3 is CARNREPPSEGRWGYGYTF. The CDR3 DNA is TGTGCCAGAAACCGTGAGCCACCCTCAGAGGGGAGGTGGGGGTATGGCTACACCTTC.

V usage is TRBV4-3 and J usage is TRBJ2-2, with a tentative D call TRBD1 (6 bases). Germline V CDR1 and CDR2: LGHNA, YSLEER. V lost 1 base and J lost 6, with 21 bases in between. The CDR3 has 18 residues. This CDR3 reads CASSQVIILGGVAGELFF. The DNA of the CDR3 is TGCGCCAGCAGCCAAGTCATAATATTAGGGGGAGTAGCCGGGGAGCTGTTTTTT.

This clone was counted only a few times. The V call is TRBV9, the J call TRBJ2-2; a possible D gene is TRBD2 (5 bases). CDR1 and CDR2 (germline): SGDLS, YYNGEE. Trimming took off 4 bases at V and 0 bases at J, with 7 bases between the two ends. The CDR3 runs to 14 residues. The CDR3 DNA follows: TGTGCCAGCAGCCCTAGCCCGAACACCGGGGAGCTGTTTTTT. Its protein product is CASSPSPNTGELFF.

The chain uses TRBV6-5 and TRBJ2-1; D uncertain. The V and J ends lost 3 bases and 7 bases respectively, with 10 bases between them. The CDR3 runs to 13 residues. Germline lookup yields CDR1 MNHEY and CDR2 SVGAGI. The CDR3 protein is CASSYPALNEQFF. DNA of the CDR3: TGTGCCAGCAGTTATCCGGCATTGAATGAGCAGTTCTTC.